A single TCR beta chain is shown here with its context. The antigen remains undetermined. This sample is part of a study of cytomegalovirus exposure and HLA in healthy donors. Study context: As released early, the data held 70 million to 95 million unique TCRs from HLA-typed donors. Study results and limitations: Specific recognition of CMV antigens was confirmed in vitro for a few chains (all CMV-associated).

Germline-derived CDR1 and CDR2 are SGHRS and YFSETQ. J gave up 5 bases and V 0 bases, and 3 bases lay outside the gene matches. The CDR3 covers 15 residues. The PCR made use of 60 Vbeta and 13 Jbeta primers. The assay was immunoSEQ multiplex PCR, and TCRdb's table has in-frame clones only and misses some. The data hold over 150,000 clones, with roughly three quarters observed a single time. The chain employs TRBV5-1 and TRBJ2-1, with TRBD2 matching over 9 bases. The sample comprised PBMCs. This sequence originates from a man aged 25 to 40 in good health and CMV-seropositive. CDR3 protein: CASSLGLAEDNEQFF. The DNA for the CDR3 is TGCGCCAGCAGCTTGGGACTAGCGGAAGACAATGAGCAGTTCTTC. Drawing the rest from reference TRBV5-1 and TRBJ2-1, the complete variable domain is KAGVTQTPRYLIKTRGQQVTLSCSPISGHRSVSWYQQTPGQGLQFLFEYFSETQRNKGNFPGRFSGRQFSNSRSEMNVSTLELGDSALYLCASSLGLAEDNEQFFGPGTRLTVL.